This TCR beta chain appears in the sequencing data of a study of CD8 T cells in ankylosing spondylitis. This clonotype occurred many times. Its antigen remains unknown. General study findings and limits: Disease-associated clones were CD8+ and fairly uncommon in peripheral blood. What seemed typical of ankylosing spondylitis blood was a TCR beta motif built from about 8 highly homologous variants.

With molecular barcodes, quantitative 5'-RACE was used to make the TCR beta libraries. TCRdb reprocessed the 5' RACE reads with MiXCR, giving one entry per CDR3 protein. The table lists 450,000 to 550,000 distinct CDR3 sequences, approximately 5.3% of them singletons. The CDR3 is made up of 17 amino acids. Germline V CDR1 and CDR2: KGHDR, SFDVKD. With V trimmed by 4 bases and J by 3 bases, 7 bases remained unmatched. Material: blood, either unsorted or a sorted T cell fraction (not recorded which). The chain joins TRBV24-1 to TRBJ1-4; 10 nucleotides line up with TRBD1. The receptor was isolated from a male donor with ankylosing spondylitis. The CDR3 sequence is CATSDPGQGRANEKLFF. CDR3 nucleotides: TGTGCCACCAGTGACCCGGGACAGGGGCGCGCTAATGAAAAACTGTTTTTT.